The 6 T cell receptor beta chains given below trace back to one sample, sequenced in a study of T cells after yellow fever vaccination. TCRdb called the 5' RACE reads again in MiXCR, with one record for every CDR3 protein. The table lists approximately 450,000 distinct CDR3 sequences, around 20% of them singletons. This specimen consisted of PBMCs, obtained before the yellow fever booster vaccination. All receptors come from a young man who received the YFV17D yellow fever vaccine.

This clonotype was counted once. The V gene is TRBV5-1, the J gene TRBJ1-5; unclear D gene. Deletions cut 1 base from V and 2 bases from J, with 10 bases between. The CDR3 runs to 15 residues. Looked up from germline, CDR1 is SGHRS and CDR2 is YFSETQ. In DNA form, the CDR3 reads TGCGCCAGCAGCTTGTGGGGTGACGGCAATCAGCCCCAGCATTTT. Its translation: CASSLWGDGNQPQHF.

The chain couples TRBV7-2 to TRBJ2-3; D may correspond to TRBD1 or TRBD2 (6 bases each). With 8 bases removed from V and 6 bases from J, the gap between germline ends came to 18 bases. CDR1 and CDR2 (germline): SGHTA, FQGNSA. The CDR3 extends over 14 amino acids. Here the CDR3 DNA reads TGTGCCAGCGCCAACTCCGGGGGCCGGGATACGCAGTATTTT. Amino acid sequence: CASANSGGRDTQYF.

V and J are TRBV6-2 or TRBV6-3 and TRBJ2-1; TRBD1 aligns across 7 bases. Trimming took 2 bases from V and 6 from J; bases not matched to a gene: 13. The CDR3 runs to 17 residues. Germline V CDR1 and CDR2: MNHEY, SVGEGT. The CDR3 sequence: CASSYPPDRVGANEQFF. As DNA, the CDR3 is TGTGCCAGCAGTTACCCGCCCGACAGGGTAGGGGCCAATGAGCAGTTCTTC.

This clonotype was observed a handful of times. The rearrangement uses TRBV20-1 and TRBJ2-3; D not certain. The V gene's germline CDR1 is DFQATT and CDR2 SNEGSKA (reference sequence). CDR3 length: 13 amino acids. Trimming pared 3 bases from V and 2 bases from J, leaving 9 bases between. The CDR3 bases are TGCAGTGCTAGGGGTCCGAACACAGATACGCAGTATTTT. Translated: CSARGPNTDTQYF.

This clonotype was detected only a few times. The chain is built from TRBV2 and TRBJ2-7; the D call may be TRBD1 or TRBD2 (5 bases each). CDR1 and CDR2 (germline): SNHLY, FYNNEI. Trimming left V 6 bases short and J 6 bases short, with 12 bases between. This CDR3 spans 12 amino acids. CDR3 in DNA: TGTGCCAGCAGGACTGGGGACGGCGAGCAGTACTTC. Protein: CASRTGDGEQYF.

This clonotype was detected a few times. This chain connects TRBV7-9 to TRBJ2-7, with D possibly being TRBD2 (5 bases). The germline V gene has CDR1 SEHNR and CDR2 FQNEAQ (reference sequence). The CDR3 contains 11 residues. Trimming shortened V by 5 bases and J by 11 bases, and 13 bases separated the two germline ends. The CDR3 DNA is TGTGCCAGCAGCGTCGGGATTTCAAAGTACTTC. Translation gives CASSVGISKYF.